This is a list of T cell receptor beta chains from one sample in a study of T cells in Graves' hyperthyroidism and ophthalmopathy. TCRdb re-analysed the multiplex PCR reads in MiXCR, keeping a single row per CDR3 protein. The sample holds hundreds of thousands of distinct CDR3 sequences, about 14% seen once. What was sequenced was blood. The receptors shown here come from a woman between 50 and 59 years old with Graves' ophthalmopathy. CDR3s include the opening cysteine and the closing phenylalanine or tryptophan. A D gene is named only where the DNA matches it firmly. Clone sizes are given selectively: once, few, many, or a class where the clone is expanded.

CDR3aa: CASSLLASPGGDEQYF
CDR3nt: TGTGCCAGCAGTTTATTGGCATCACCGGGAGGCGACGAGCAGTACTTC
j_gene: TRBJ2-7
v_gene: TRBV12-3/TRBV12-4
abundance: many
d_gene: TRBD2

CDR3aa: CASRGQGPPEAFF
CDR3nt: TGCGCCAGCCGAGGACAGGGGCCCCCTGAAGCTTTCTTT
j_gene: TRBJ1-1
v_gene: TRBV5-1
abundance: many
d_gene: TRBD1

CDR3aa: CASPTPGGEQFF
CDR3nt: TGTGCCAGCCCCACCCCAGGGGGTGAGCAGTTCTTC
j_gene: TRBJ2-1
v_gene: TRBV28
abundance: many
d_gene: TRBD1

CDR3aa: CASSHPTYSNQPQHF
CDR3nt: TGTGCCAGCAGCCACCCGACCTATAGCAATCAGCCCCAGCATTTT
j_gene: TRBJ1-5
v_gene: TRBV3-2
abundance: many
d_gene: .

CDR3aa: CASSLPRTGTYEQYF
CDR3nt: TGTGCCAGCAGTTTACCAAGGACAGGGACCTACGAGCAGTACTTC
j_gene: TRBJ2-7
v_gene: TRBV28
abundance: many
d_gene: TRBD1

CDR3aa: CASREGEQVNYEQYF
CDR3nt: TGTGCCAGCAGGGAAGGGGAGCAGGTAAACTACGAGCAGTACTTC
j_gene: TRBJ2-7
v_gene: TRBV28
abundance: many
d_gene: .

CDR3aa: CASGLNLVGDGEQFF
CDR3nt: TGTGCTAGTGGTTTGAACCTAGTGGGAGATGGTGAGCAGTTCTTC
j_gene: TRBJ2-1
v_gene: TRBV12-5
abundance: .
d_gene: .

CDR3aa: CATSRNPGMSRYGYTF
CDR3nt: TGTGCCACCAGCAGAAATCCAGGGATGTCGCGCTATGGCTACACCTTC
j_gene: TRBJ1-2
v_gene: TRBV15
abundance: few
d_gene: .

CDR3aa: CATSREGTGTDTQYF
CDR3nt: TGTGCCACCAGCAGAGAGGGGACAGGGACAGATACGCAGTATTTT
j_gene: TRBJ2-3
v_gene: TRBV15
abundance: once
d_gene: TRBD1

CDR3aa: CASRTIRDRAYEQYF
CDR3nt: TGTGCCAGCAGAACCATCAGGGACAGGGCCTACGAGCAGTACTTC
j_gene: TRBJ2-7
v_gene: TRBV11-2
abundance: many
d_gene: TRBD1

CDR3aa: CAIATGGTDTQYF
CDR3nt: TGTGCCATCGCGACAGGGGGCACAGATACGCAGTATTTT
j_gene: TRBJ2-3
v_gene: TRBV19
abundance: .
d_gene: TRBD1

CDR3aa: CATRLSGRASNEQFF
CDR3nt: TGTGCCACCAGACTAAGCGGGAGGGCCTCTAATGAGCAGTTCTTC
j_gene: TRBJ2-1
v_gene: TRBV15
abundance: few
d_gene: TRBD2

CDR3aa: CSVEVGRLNTEAFF
CDR3nt: TGCAGCGTTGAAGTCGGACGGTTGAACACTGAAGCTTTCTTT
j_gene: TRBJ1-1
v_gene: TRBV29-1
abundance: many
d_gene: .

CDR3aa: CASSQIQGMGTGELFF
CDR3nt: TGTGCCAGCAGCCAAATACAGGGGATGGGCACCGGGGAGCTGTTTTTT
j_gene: TRBJ2-2
v_gene: TRBV25-1
abundance: .
d_gene: TRBD1

CDR3aa: CASNLPGQGFTGELFF
CDR3nt: TGTGCCAGCAACCTTCCGGGACAGGGTTTCACCGGGGAGCTGTTTTTT
j_gene: TRBJ2-2
v_gene: TRBV12-3/TRBV12-4
abundance: .
d_gene: TRBD1

CDR3aa: CASSFVRLAGGQDEQYF
CDR3nt: TGTGCCAGCAGTTTCGTCCGCCTAGCGGGAGGGCAAGACGAGCAGTACTTC
j_gene: TRBJ2-7
v_gene: TRBV12-3/TRBV12-4
abundance: many
d_gene: TRBD2

CDR3aa: CASSSSTGPLEKLFF
CDR3nt: TGCGCCAGCAGCTCATCCACCGGTCCTCTCGAAAAACTGTTTTTT
j_gene: TRBJ1-4
v_gene: TRBV5-1
abundance: .
d_gene: .

CDR3aa: CASARQGARNEQFF
CDR3nt: TGTGCCAGCGCTAGACAGGGGGCGCGGAATGAGCAGTTCTTC
j_gene: TRBJ2-1
v_gene: TRBV6-2/TRBV6-3
abundance: .
d_gene: TRBD1

CDR3aa: CASSYSGQGFDTQYF
CDR3nt: TGTGCCAGCAGTTACTCCGGACAGGGGTTCGATACGCAGTATTTT
j_gene: TRBJ2-3
v_gene: TRBV6-2/TRBV6-3
abundance: many
d_gene: TRBD1

CDR3aa: CASSGLAGEAGELFF
CDR3nt: TGTGCCAGCTCCGGGCTAGCGGGAGAAGCCGGGGAGCTGTTTTTT
j_gene: TRBJ2-2
v_gene: TRBV28
abundance: many
d_gene: TRBD2

CDR3aa: CASSGSGRGFRDEQYF
CDR3nt: TGTGCCAGCAGTGGAAGCGGGAGAGGTTTCAGGGACGAGCAGTACTTC
j_gene: TRBJ2-7
v_gene: TRBV28
abundance: many
d_gene: TRBD2

CDR3aa: CASSYSNPLGGLYNEQFF
CDR3nt: TGTGCCAGCAGTTACTCGAATCCCCTGGGGGGGCTCTACAATGAGCAGTTCTTC
j_gene: TRBJ2-1
v_gene: TRBV6-6
abundance: many
d_gene: .

CDR3aa: CASSLELGTEAFF
CDR3nt: TGTGCCAGCAGCTTAGAACTGGGCACTGAAGCTTTCTTT
j_gene: TRBJ1-1
v_gene: TRBV11-2
abundance: many
d_gene: .

CDR3aa: CASSFPRGLDQPQHF
CDR3nt: TGTGCCAGCAGTTTCCCCAGGGGCTTGGATCAGCCCCAGCATTTT
j_gene: TRBJ1-5
v_gene: TRBV28
abundance: few
d_gene: .

CDR3aa: CASSFPGQGEKETQYF
CDR3nt: TGCGCCAGCAGCTTCCCGGGACAGGGGGAAAAAGAGACCCAGTACTTC
j_gene: TRBJ2-5
v_gene: TRBV5-1
abundance: many
d_gene: TRBD1

CDR3aa: CSAHDRGIYNEQFF
CDR3nt: TGCAGTGCCCATGACAGGGGGATCTACAATGAGCAGTTCTTC
j_gene: TRBJ2-1
v_gene: TRBV20-1
abundance: .
d_gene: TRBD1

CDR3aa: CSASPSGSVGQYF
CDR3nt: TGCAGTGCTAGTCCTAGCGGGAGTGTAGGGCAGTACTTC
j_gene: TRBJ2-7
v_gene: TRBV20-1
abundance: many
d_gene: TRBD2

CDR3aa: CASSIGDWQAFNQPQHF
CDR3nt: TGTGCCAGTAGTATAGGAGATTGGCAGGCGTTCAATCAGCCCCAGCATTTT
j_gene: TRBJ1-5
v_gene: TRBV19
abundance: .
d_gene: .

CDR3aa: CASSPLGGTFDYNEQFF
CDR3nt: TGTGCCAGCTCACCGTTGGGCGGGACATTTGACTACAATGAGCAGTTCTTC
j_gene: TRBJ2-1
v_gene: TRBV18
abundance: many
d_gene: .